This T cell receptor (beta chain) is from a study of shared clonotypes between healthy human individuals. This CDR3 region has 15 residues. In germline, CDR1 is MNHEY, CDR2 SMNVEV (reference sequence). V lost 3 bases, J lost 11 bases, and 20 bases lay in between. On this clone: Antigen specificity is unknown.

The DNA input per sorted-subset replicate PCR was roughly 0.2 ug, corresponding to 25,000 to 35,000 T cell genomes. Sequencing was performed with immunoSEQ multiplex PCR; in TCRdb, only in-frame clones are kept and a portion is missing. The sample holds fewer than 2.5 million clones, over 85% seen once. Regarding the study as a whole: Several donors held 4.5% to 5% of naive CD4 clonotypes in common. How much donors shared clonotypes was expected to be affected by sequencing depth. Memory subsets generally showed smaller estimated richness than naive subsets did.

The chain employs TRBV27 and TRBJ1-5; tentative D call: TRBD1 (5 bases). The clonotype originates from a man between 18 and 35 years old in good health. Some clones in this sample may be carry-over from other donors' samples. Sequenced: naive CD4+ T cells from PBMCs. Noted subset: CD45RA+ positively selected. The CDR3 DNA sequence: TGTGCCAGCAGTTTCAGGGCACCCTCTGTAGGGTCCCAGCATTTT. As protein: CASSFRAPSVGSQHF.